In this sample, the clone carrying this TCR beta chain turned up a few times. Its specificity is unknown. Stem cell-like memory, regulatory, central memory and naive CD4+ cells were sorted via CD45RO/CCR7/CD25/CD127/CD95/CD27. Purity of each sorted population was above 95%. This sample was taken from a study of beta chain features in type 1 diabetes. Whole-study findings and limits: Moderate but significant shortening of TCRB CDR3s was recorded in all four CD4+ subsets from Type 1 diabetes patients. For TCRB rearrangement, an influence of HLA type remained unresolved here. Within the patient group, naive, central memory and Treg TCRB repertoires appeared more similar to each other than within healthy donors.

Isolated RNA was reverse transcribed in full, so expressed TCRB transcripts were sequenced. Profiled with immunoSEQ multiplex PCR; TCRdb holds only in-frame clones, not every one. The data show 240,000 or so clones, with 20% seen just once and 0.028% held by the top ten. CDR3 length equals 16 residues. The germline gives CDR1 PRHDT, CDR2 FYEKMQ (reference sequence). V lost 2 bases and J 0 bases, leaving 11 bases between the germline ends. J is TRBJ2-1 and V is TRBV13; D is unclear. The receptor comes from a woman between 40 and 55 years old with type 1 diabetes. Sequencing was carried out using naive CD4+ T cells from blood. In nucleotides, the CDR3 is TGTGCCAGCAGCTTACTCGACCGGAGCTCCTACAATGAGCAGTTCTTC. Its translation is CASSLLDRSSYNEQFF. Full variable domain (missing parts from reference TRBV13 and TRBJ2-1): AAGVIQSPRHLIKEKRETATLKCYPIPRHDTVYWYQQGPGQDPQFLISFYEKMQSDKGSIPDRFSAQQFSDYHSELNMSSLELGDSALYFCASSLLDRSSYNEQFFGPGTRLTVL.